This T cell receptor (beta chain) emerged from a study of blood T cells in healthy people across ages. From germline, CDR1 is MDHEN and CDR2 SYDVKM. Trimming pared 4 bases from V and 3 bases from J, leaving 7 bases between. The CDR3 has 12 amino acids. Comments on this clonotype: Its antigen is not identified.

Study findings and constraints: A greater number of naive CD4+ cells and higher diversity distinguished long-lived donors from aged donors.

Primed by a sample-barcoded 5' primer and a J-beta primer mix, a second PCR proceeded for about 7 to 11 cycles. In TCRdb, the 5' RACE reads were re-called with MiXCR into one record per CDR3 protein. This sample has around 1,000,000 distinct CDR3 sequences, with approximately 26% found just once. The same specimen was also included in a second study, on T cells of mothers and their children. From that second work: It was through the M1S primer of the second PCR that sample barcodes and 2-4 random nucleotides were added. Thymic selection molds TCR recombination output in a comparable way in related and unrelated pairs. An overlap that was slightly higher, though non-significant, was seen in related mother-child pairs versus unrelated pairs.

The receptor comes from a girl between 2 and 10 years old in good health. J is TRBJ2-7 and V is TRBV28; D is unclear. The sample was blood. The DNA of the CDR3 is TGTGCCAGCAGTTCACACGGCTACGAGCAGTACTTC. It translates to CASSSHGYEQYF.